The rows below give T cell receptor beta chains drawn from one sample of a study of type 1 regulatory T cells. Their antigen targets remain unknown. MiXCR, applied by TCRdb to the reads, yields one record per CDR3 protein. Counted here are about 23,000 distinct CDR3 sequences, roughly 50% occurring once; the ten biggest clones make up around 4.9%. Sample: cultured T cells, either the whole culture or a sorted T cell fraction (not recorded which). The source of these receptors is a human donor in good health. Each CDR3 is given with its conserved first and last residue. Each record gives: D gene, J gene, V gene, clone size, CDR3 protein, CDR3 DNA. The D gene is left open where the match is weak. Only some rows state a clone size, as once, few, many or a class for expanded clones.

d_call: .; j_call: TRBJ2-1; v_call: TRBV5-6; clone_size: .; cdr3_aa: CASSLGATRSVNEQFF; cdr3_nt: TGTGCCAGCAGCTTGGGTGCGACTAGGTCGGTGAATGAGCAGTTCTTC
d_call: .; j_call: TRBJ2-5; v_call: TRBV20-1; clone_size: many; cdr3_aa: CSAQTVQETQYF; cdr3_nt: TGCAGTGCCCAGACAGTCCAAGAGACCCAGTACTTC
d_call: .; j_call: TRBJ1-5; v_call: TRBV29-1; clone_size: once; cdr3_aa: CSVVAQGNQPQHF; cdr3_nt: TGCAGCGTTGTGGCACAGGGTAATCAGCCCCAGCATTTT
d_call: .; j_call: TRBJ1-5; v_call: TRBV20-1; clone_size: .; cdr3_aa: CSANSGDLRSQPQHF; cdr3_nt: TGCAGTGCTAATTCAGGGGACCTAAGGAGTCAGCCCCAGCATTTT
d_call: .; j_call: TRBJ1-1; v_call: TRBV2; clone_size: .; cdr3_aa: CASRDRDLNTEAFF; cdr3_nt: TGTGCCAGCAGGGACAGAGACCTGAACACTGAAGCTTTCTTT
d_call: .; j_call: TRBJ1-1; v_call: TRBV12-3/TRBV12-4; clone_size: few; cdr3_aa: CASSFATPNTEAFF; cdr3_nt: TGTGCCAGCAGTTTTGCGACACCGAACACTGAAGCTTTCTTT
d_call: .; j_call: TRBJ2-1; v_call: TRBV7-9; clone_size: .; cdr3_aa: CASSLSGGHLYNEQFF; cdr3_nt: TGTGCCAGCAGCTTATCTGGGGGACACCTGTACAATGAGCAGTTCTTC
d_call: TRBD2; j_call: TRBJ2-3; v_call: TRBV20-1; clone_size: .; cdr3_aa: CSAVSGEATDTQYF; cdr3_nt: TGCAGTGCTGTTAGCGGGGAGGCGACAGATACGCAGTATTTT
d_call: .; j_call: TRBJ2-5; v_call: TRBV4-3; clone_size: .; cdr3_aa: CASSLVTGIIETQYF; cdr3_nt: TGCGCCAGCAGCTTAGTAACAGGGATAATAGAGACCCAGTACTTC
d_call: .; j_call: TRBJ2-2; v_call: TRBV20-1; clone_size: .; cdr3_aa: CSARERPGRNTGELFF; cdr3_nt: TGCAGTGCTAGAGAAAGGCCAGGTCGGAACACCGGGGAGCTGTTTTTT
d_call: TRBD1; j_call: TRBJ2-2; v_call: TRBV12-3/TRBV12-4; clone_size: .; cdr3_aa: CASSLRTGVLIGELFF; cdr3_nt: TGTGCCAGCAGTTTAAGGACAGGGGTATTGATCGGAGAGCTGTTTTTT
d_call: .; j_call: TRBJ1-1; v_call: TRBV11-3; clone_size: .; cdr3_aa: CASSPVMGAAGTEAFF; cdr3_nt: TGTGCCAGCAGCCCCGTAATGGGGGCGGCTGGCACTGAAGCTTTCTTT
d_call: .; j_call: TRBJ1-5; v_call: TRBV20-1; clone_size: few; cdr3_aa: CSASKGLRDQPQHF; cdr3_nt: TGCAGTGCTAGTAAGGGGCTTAGAGATCAGCCCCAGCATTTT
d_call: .; j_call: TRBJ2-3; v_call: TRBV12-3/TRBV12-4; clone_size: medium-sized; cdr3_aa: CASSLEGDTQYF; cdr3_nt: TGTGCCAGCAGTTTAGAGGGGGATACGCAGTATTTT
d_call: .; j_call: TRBJ1-2; v_call: TRBV20-1; clone_size: .; cdr3_aa: CSARMTRVIDDGYTF; cdr3_nt: TGCAGTGCTAGAATGACGAGGGTGATCGATGATGGCTACACCTTC
d_call: TRBD1; j_call: TRBJ2-4; v_call: TRBV7-2; clone_size: .; cdr3_aa: CASSSGRDRAPSRDIQYF; cdr3_nt: TGTGCCAGCAGCTCCGGACGGGACAGAGCGCCTAGTAGAGACATTCAGTACTTC
d_call: TRBD1; j_call: TRBJ1-1; v_call: TRBV3-1; clone_size: few; cdr3_aa: CASRRTGNPWEAFF; cdr3_nt: TGTGCCAGCAGACGGACAGGGAACCCCTGGGAAGCTTTCTTT
d_call: TRBD2; j_call: TRBJ2-3; v_call: TRBV20-1; clone_size: .; cdr3_aa: CSASLTSDFADTQYF; cdr3_nt: TGCAGTGCTAGCCTGACTAGCGATTTCGCAGATACGCAGTATTTT
d_call: .; j_call: TRBJ1-5; v_call: TRBV24-1; clone_size: few; cdr3_aa: CATSDRREQPQHF; cdr3_nt: TGTGCCACCAGTGATCGCCGAGAACAGCCCCAGCATTTT
d_call: .; j_call: TRBJ1-3; v_call: TRBV12-3/TRBV12-4; clone_size: few; cdr3_aa: CASSFGLRTRNTIYF; cdr3_nt: TGTGCCAGCAGTTTTGGGCTCCGCACGCGAAACACCATATATTTT
d_call: .; j_call: TRBJ2-6; v_call: TRBV29-1; clone_size: .; cdr3_aa: CSVEKDIDSGANVLTF; cdr3_nt: TGCAGCGTTGAGAAGGACATCGACTCTGGGGCCAACGTCCTGACTTTC
d_call: TRBD1; j_call: TRBJ2-7; v_call: TRBV19; clone_size: once; cdr3_aa: CASGTGEPYEQYF; cdr3_nt: TGTGCCAGTGGGACAGGGGAACCCTACGAGCAGTACTTC
d_call: .; j_call: TRBJ1-1; v_call: TRBV5-1; clone_size: .; cdr3_aa: CASSFRGDENTEAFF; cdr3_nt: TGCGCCAGCAGCTTTAGGGGTGATGAGAACACTGAAGCTTTCTTT